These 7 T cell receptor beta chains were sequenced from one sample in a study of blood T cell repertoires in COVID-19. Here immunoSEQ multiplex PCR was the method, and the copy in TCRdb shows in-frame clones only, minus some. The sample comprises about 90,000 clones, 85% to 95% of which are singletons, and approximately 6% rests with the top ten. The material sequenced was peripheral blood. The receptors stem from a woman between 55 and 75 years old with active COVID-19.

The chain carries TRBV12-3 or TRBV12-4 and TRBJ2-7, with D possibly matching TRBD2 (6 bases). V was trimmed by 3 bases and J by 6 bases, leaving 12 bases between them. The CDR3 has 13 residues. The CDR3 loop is CASSLGGSGEQYF. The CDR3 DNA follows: TGTGCCAGCAGTTTGGGAGGCAGCGGCGAGCAGTACTTC.

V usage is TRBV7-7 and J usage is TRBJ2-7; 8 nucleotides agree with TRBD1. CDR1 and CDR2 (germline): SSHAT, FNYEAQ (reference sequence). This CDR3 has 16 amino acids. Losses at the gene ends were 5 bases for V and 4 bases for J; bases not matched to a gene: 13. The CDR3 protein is CASSPIGAGGAYEQYF. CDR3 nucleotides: TGTGCCAGCAGCCCCATCGGGGCAGGGGGCGCATACGAGCAGTACTTC.

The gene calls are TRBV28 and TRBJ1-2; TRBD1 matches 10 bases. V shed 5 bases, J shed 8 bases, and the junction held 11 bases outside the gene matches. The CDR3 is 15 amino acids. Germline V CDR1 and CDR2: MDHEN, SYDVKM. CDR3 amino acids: CASSPPDRGPNGYTF. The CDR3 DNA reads TGTGCCAGCAGTCCTCCCGACAGGGGGCCTAACGGCTACACCTTC.

The CDR3 DNA reads as TGTGCCAGCTCATCCGGGACAGGGAATCAGCCCCAGCATTTT. Protein sequence: CASSSGTGNQPQHF. The J gene is TRBJ1-5, the V gene TRBV18, with 9 bases matching TRBD1. This CDR3 region has 14 residues. Looked up from germline, CDR1 is KGHSH and CDR2 is LQKENI. After removal of 5 bases from V and 4 bases from J, the junction contained 3 bases not matched to a gene.

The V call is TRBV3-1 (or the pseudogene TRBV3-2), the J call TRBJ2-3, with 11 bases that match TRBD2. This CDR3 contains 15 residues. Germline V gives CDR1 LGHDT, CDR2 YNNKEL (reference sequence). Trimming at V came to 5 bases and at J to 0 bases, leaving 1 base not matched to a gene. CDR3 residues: CASSWTSGSTDTQYF. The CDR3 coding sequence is TGTGCCAGCAGCTGGACTAGCGGGAGCACAGATACGCAGTATTTT.

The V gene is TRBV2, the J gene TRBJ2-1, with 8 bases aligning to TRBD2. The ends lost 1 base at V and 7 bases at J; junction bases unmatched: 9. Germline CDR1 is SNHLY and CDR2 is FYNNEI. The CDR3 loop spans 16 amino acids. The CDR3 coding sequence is TGTGCCAGCAGTGAAGGGAATAGCGGGACTGGGAATGAGCAGTTCTTC. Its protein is CASSEGNSGTGNEQFF.

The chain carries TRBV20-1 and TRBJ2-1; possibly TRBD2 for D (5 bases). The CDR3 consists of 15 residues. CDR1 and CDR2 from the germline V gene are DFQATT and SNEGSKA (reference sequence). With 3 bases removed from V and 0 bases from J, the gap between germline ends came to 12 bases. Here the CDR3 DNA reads TGCAGTGCTAGTTATACTAGAAGCTCCTACAATGAGCAGTTCTTC. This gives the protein CSASYTRSSYNEQFF.